What follows are 17 T cell receptor beta chains derived from one specimen sequenced in a study of post-analysis software for immune sequencing data. General observations from the study: In patients, four to six TRBV segments were more frequent than in controls, with TRBV5-6, TRBV5-1 and TRBV20-1 among them.

Included in the TCR beta cDNA libraries were unique molecular identifiers. MiXCR, applied by TCRdb to the PCR reads, yields one record per CDR3 protein. The table shows hundreds of thousands of distinct CDR3 sequences, with approximately 60% occurring only once. Antigen specificity for these receptors is unknown. The sample was blood. The receptors shown here come from a girl aged 2 to 9 with multiple sclerosis.

This clonotype was found a few times. The chain carries TRBV10-3 and TRBJ1-1; D is unresolved. Trimming took 4 bases from V and 2 from J, leaving 11 bases between them. The CDR3 totals 14 residues. Germline CDR1 ENHRY, CDR2 SYGVKD. CDR3 nucleotide sequence: TGTGCCATCAGTGGTTCCGGGGATAACACTGAAGCTTTCTTT. Its translation is CAISGSGDNTEAFF.

This chain uses TRBV15 with TRBJ2-1; D uncertain. This CDR3 has 14 amino acids. Germline CDR1 is LNHNV and CDR2 is YYDKDF (reference sequence). V lost 1 base and J lost 1, with 5 bases in between. This CDR3 reads CATSRGPSYNEQFF. CDR3 nucleotides: TGTGCCACCAGCAGAGGGCCGTCCTACAATGAGCAGTTCTTC. Drawing the rest from reference TRBV15 and TRBJ2-1, the complete variable domain is DAMVIQNPRYQVTQFGKPVTLSCSQTLNHNVMYWYQQKSSQAPKLLFHYYDKDFNNEADTPDNFQSRRPNTSFCFLDIRSPGLGDTAMYLCATSRGPSYNEQFFGPGTRLTVL.

This sequence joins TRBV27 and TRBJ2-7, with 11 bases fitting TRBD1. The germline CDR1 and CDR2 sequences are MNHEY and SMNVEV (reference sequence). With 3 bases clipped from V and 3 bases from J, the junction kept 13 bases outside the gene matches. This CDR3 region has 18 residues. CDR3 nucleotide sequence: TGTGCCAGCAGTTTTCTAAAAACTCCGGGACAGGGGGACTACGAGCAGTACTTC. Amino acids: CASSFLKTPGQGDYEQYF.

This clonotype was detected a few times. The CDR3 here is CASRASGANVLTF. CDR3 nucleotide sequence: TGTGCCAGCAGGGCCTCTGGGGCCAACGTCCTGACTTTC. The J gene is TRBJ2-6, the V gene TRBV27, with D unresolved. Germline V lookup: CDR1 MNHEY, CDR2 SMNVEV (reference sequence). This CDR3 comprises 13 residues. The V end lost 6 bases, the J end lost 0 bases, and 3 bases lay between the germline ends.

This chain connects TRBV29-1 to TRBJ2-5; possible D gene TRBD2, 6 bases. The V end was cut by 4 bases, the J end by 4 bases, with 13 bases between. The germline V gene encodes CDR1 SQVTM and CDR2 ANQGSEA. The CDR3 is made up of 13 amino acids. This chain's CDR3 is CSVAQVEGETQYF. The CDR3 region has the DNA TGCAGCGTTGCACAGGTGGAGGGAGAGACCCAGTACTTC. Filled out from reference TRBV29-1 and TRBJ2-5, the complete variable domain reads SAVISQKPSRDICQRGTSLTIQCQVDSQVTMMFWYRQQPGQSLTLIATANQGSEATYESGFVIDKFPISRPNLTFSTLTVSNMSPEDSSIYLCSVAQVEGETQYFGPGTRLLVL.

The CDR3: CASSFFPRGKGSYEQYF. For the CDR3, the DNA is TGTGCCAGCAGTTTCTTTCCCAGGGGGAAGGGTTCTTACGAGCAGTACTTC. V is TRBV6-5 and J is TRBJ2-7, with 7 bases matching TRBD1. The germline CDR1 and CDR2 sequences are MNHEY and SVGAGI. Trimming cost V 4 bases and J 4 bases; bases outside gene matches: 16. This CDR3 comprises 17 residues.

V gene TRBV10-3 combines with J gene TRBJ2-5; 8 positions agree with TRBD2. Germline CDR1 reads ENHRY; CDR2 reads SYGVKD. This CDR3 comprises 14 residues. V dropped 4 bases and J dropped 5; count of bases not matched to a gene: 6. This CDR3 reads CAISGGRSYETQYF. CDR3 sequence (DNA): TGTGCCATCAGTGGCGGGAGGTCCTACGAGACCCAGTACTTC.

This clonotype has just a few counts. J is TRBJ2-3 and V is TRBV10-3, with D possibly matching TRBD1 (6 bases). The V end lost 4 bases, the J end lost 2 bases, and 19 bases lay between the germline ends. The CDR3 has 17 amino acids. The germline V gene encodes CDR1 ENHRY and CDR2 SYGVKD. The CDR3 nucleotides read TGTGCCATCAGTGGAGTTTACAGGGTCGGGGACACAGATACGCAGTATTTT. Protein: CAISGVYRVGDTDTQYF.

This clonotype has only a few counts. This rearrangement joins TRBV12-3 or TRBV12-4 to TRBJ2-1, with 8 bases lining up with TRBD2. V gave up 6 bases and J gave up 2 bases; unmatched junction bases: 0. The CDR3 extends over 13 amino acids. CDR3 sequence (DNA): TGTGCCAGCAGGCGGGAGGCCTACAATGAGCAGTTCTTC. This gives the protein CASRREAYNEQFF.

CDR3 in amino acids: CASSYGTGRSDTQYF. The DNA for the CDR3 is TGTGCCAGCAGTTACGGGACAGGGAGATCAGATACGCAGTATTTT. The chain has TRBV6-5 and TRBJ2-3, with 9 bases identical to TRBD1. V lost 2 bases and J lost 4; bases outside the gene matches: 4. This CDR3 is built from 15 residues. Germline lookup yields CDR1 MNHEY and CDR2 SVGAGI.

This clonotype has only a few counts. V gene TRBV6-5 combines with J gene TRBJ2-7, with D perhaps matching TRBD2 (5 bases). CDR1 and CDR2 from the germline V gene are MNHEY and SVGAGI. The CDR3 is 16 residues long. Trimming took off 6 bases at V and 0 bases at J, with 18 bases between the two ends. The CDR3 region has the DNA TGTGCCAGCAGCTCCCAGGATGCGGGCAACTCCTACGAGCAGTACTTC. It codes for CASSSQDAGNSYEQYF.

The chain has TRBV29-1 and TRBJ1-2; 9 bases are shared with TRBD1. V lost 5 bases to trimming and J lost 6 bases; unmatched junction nucleotides: 7. The CDR3 contains 13 residues. In germline, CDR1 is SQVTM, CDR2 ANQGSEA. CDR3 protein: CSVTGTGINGYTF. The CDR3 coding sequence is TGCAGCGTTACCGGGACAGGGATCAATGGCTACACCTTC.

The rearrangement uses TRBV9 and TRBJ2-7; 9 bases line up with TRBD1. The CDR3 runs to 16 residues. With 2 bases clipped from V and 8 bases from J, the junction kept 14 bases outside the gene matches. Germline V CDR1 and CDR2: SGDLS, YYNGEE. CDR3 sequence (DNA): TGTGCCAGCAGCGTCAGGACAGGGACAGGGCCTTTCAAGCAGTACTTC. This codes for CASSVRTGTGPFKQYF.

This clonotype was found a few times. The chain joins TRBV5-1 to TRBJ2-7; D might be TRBD1 or TRBD2, each matching 5 bases. This CDR3 has 15 amino acids. Between the trimmed V and J ends, which lost 0 bases and 0 bases, there was a span of 10 bases. Germline CDR1 and CDR2: SGHRS and YFSETQ. The DNA for the CDR3 is TGCGCCAGCAGCTTGGCTCCAGGGAGCTCCTACGAGCAGTACTTC. Its protein product is CASSLAPGSSYEQYF.

V usage is TRBV6-4 and J usage is TRBJ2-2; TRBD1 matches 9 bases. V lost 0 bases and J lost 5; bases outside the gene matches: 4. The CDR3 is 16 residues long. The germline V gene encodes CDR1 MRHNA and CDR2 SNTAGT. The DNA of the CDR3 is TGTGCCAGCAGTGACTCGCCGGGACAGGGAACCGGGGAGCTGTTTTTT. Protein sequence: CASSDSPGQGTGELFF.

The chain has TRBV20-1 and TRBJ2-1; D possibly matches TRBD1 or TRBD2 (6 bases each). CDR3 length: 12 residues. Germline values: CDR1 DFQATT, CDR2 SNEGSKA (reference sequence). V shed 8 bases and J shed 7 bases, with 15 bases lying between them. The chain's CDR3 is CSLERGVNEQFF. For the CDR3, the DNA is TGCAGTTTGGAGAGGGGGGTAAATGAGCAGTTCTTC.

The chain recombines TRBV6-1 with TRBJ2-5; 7 bases are a match to TRBD1. The germline gives CDR1 MNHNS, CDR2 SASEGT. The CDR3 contains 15 residues. V trimming: 10 bases; J trimming: 3 bases; junction bases outside the gene matches: 14. The CDR3 protein is CANRLSGTAEETQYF. The CDR3 bases are TGTGCCAACAGATTGTCCGGGACAGCCGAAGAGACCCAGTACTTC.